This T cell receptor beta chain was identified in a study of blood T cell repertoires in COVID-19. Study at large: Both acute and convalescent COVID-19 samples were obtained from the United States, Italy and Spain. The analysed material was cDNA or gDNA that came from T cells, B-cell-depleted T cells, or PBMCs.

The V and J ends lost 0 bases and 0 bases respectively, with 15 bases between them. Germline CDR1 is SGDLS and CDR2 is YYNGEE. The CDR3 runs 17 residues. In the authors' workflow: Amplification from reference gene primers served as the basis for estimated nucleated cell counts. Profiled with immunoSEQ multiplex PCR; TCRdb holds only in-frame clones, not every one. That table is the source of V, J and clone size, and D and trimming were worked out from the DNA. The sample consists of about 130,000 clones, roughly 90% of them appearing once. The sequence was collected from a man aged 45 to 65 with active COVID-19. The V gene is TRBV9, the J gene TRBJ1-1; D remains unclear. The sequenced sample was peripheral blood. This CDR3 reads CASSVAAGLGMNTEAFF. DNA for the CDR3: TGTGCCAGCAGCGTAGCGGCAGGCCTCGGGATGAACACTGAAGCTTTCTTT.